The subject of this entry is one T cell receptor beta chain. This entry is derived from a study of T cell changes during pregnancy in multiple sclerosis. The table came from immunoSEQ multiplex PCR; TCRdb's copy has only in-frame clones and leaves some out. The data hold about 80,000 clones, with approximately 94% observed a single time. The receptor comes from a female donor in good health, enrolled as a control in a pregnancy study. The material sequenced was peripheral blood, taken after pregnancy.

The CDR3 here is CSVEEGGVGGYTF. The CDR3 region has the DNA TGCAGCGTTGAAGAGGGGGGTGTAGGTGGCTACACCTTC. J is TRBJ1-2 and V is TRBV29-1, with D perhaps TRBD1 (5 bases). V dropped 0 bases and J dropped 7 bases, with 12 bases sitting between them. The CDR3 runs to 13 residues. Germline CDR1 and CDR2: SQVTM and ANQGSEA.